This T cell receptor (beta chain) was retrieved from a study of CD8 T cells in Susac syndrome. Findings and caveats of the study: Clonal expansion involving Susac CD8+ cells peaked in TEMRA cells and active patients.

This CDR3 has 14 amino acids. V lost 5 bases to trimming and J lost 8 bases; unmatched junction nucleotides: 7. A remark on this clonotype: Its antigen is unknown.

The RNA, about 0.45 to 1 ug, was put through reverse transcription using random hexamers. TCRdb fed the immunoSEQ multiplex PCR reads into MiXCR, producing one record per CDR3 protein. The sample carries 75,000 to 95,000 distinct CDR3 sequences, approximately 93% recorded once. The material sequenced was CD8+ T cells from PBMCs. The V and J genes are TRBV12-3 or TRBV12-4 and TRBJ1-4, with 8 bases matching TRBD1. The sequence was collected from a human donor with Susac syndrome. The CDR3, as DNA: TGTGCCAGCAGTCCTTGGACAGGGCAGGAAAAACTGTTTTTT. This encodes CASSPWTGQEKLFF.